This T cell receptor beta chain was found in a study of shared clonotypes between healthy human individuals. Method: immunoSEQ multiplex PCR; TCRdb's copy keeps in-frame clones and lacks some. The data show hundreds of thousands of clones, around 96% seen once. Positive CCR7 selection of CD45RO-negative cells yielded the naive CD8 cells, and terminally differentiated effector memory CD45RA+ cells were excluded. Adult donors, all healthy and HIV-negative, had no recent acute infections or vaccinations. Germline V gene sequence: CDR1 MDHEN, CDR2 SYDVKM. CDR3 length: 15 amino acids. V was clipped by 5 bases and J by 6 bases, with 19 bases between them.

The chain links TRBV28 to TRBJ1-1; D uncertain. This clonotype was obtained from a man aged 25-40 years in good health. The sample taken for sequencing was naive CD8+ T cells sorted from blood. CDR3 sequence (DNA): TGTGCCAGCAGTGTCGGGATCAAGCATGGGGCTGAAGCTTTCTTT. This sequence encodes CASSVGIKHGAEAFF.